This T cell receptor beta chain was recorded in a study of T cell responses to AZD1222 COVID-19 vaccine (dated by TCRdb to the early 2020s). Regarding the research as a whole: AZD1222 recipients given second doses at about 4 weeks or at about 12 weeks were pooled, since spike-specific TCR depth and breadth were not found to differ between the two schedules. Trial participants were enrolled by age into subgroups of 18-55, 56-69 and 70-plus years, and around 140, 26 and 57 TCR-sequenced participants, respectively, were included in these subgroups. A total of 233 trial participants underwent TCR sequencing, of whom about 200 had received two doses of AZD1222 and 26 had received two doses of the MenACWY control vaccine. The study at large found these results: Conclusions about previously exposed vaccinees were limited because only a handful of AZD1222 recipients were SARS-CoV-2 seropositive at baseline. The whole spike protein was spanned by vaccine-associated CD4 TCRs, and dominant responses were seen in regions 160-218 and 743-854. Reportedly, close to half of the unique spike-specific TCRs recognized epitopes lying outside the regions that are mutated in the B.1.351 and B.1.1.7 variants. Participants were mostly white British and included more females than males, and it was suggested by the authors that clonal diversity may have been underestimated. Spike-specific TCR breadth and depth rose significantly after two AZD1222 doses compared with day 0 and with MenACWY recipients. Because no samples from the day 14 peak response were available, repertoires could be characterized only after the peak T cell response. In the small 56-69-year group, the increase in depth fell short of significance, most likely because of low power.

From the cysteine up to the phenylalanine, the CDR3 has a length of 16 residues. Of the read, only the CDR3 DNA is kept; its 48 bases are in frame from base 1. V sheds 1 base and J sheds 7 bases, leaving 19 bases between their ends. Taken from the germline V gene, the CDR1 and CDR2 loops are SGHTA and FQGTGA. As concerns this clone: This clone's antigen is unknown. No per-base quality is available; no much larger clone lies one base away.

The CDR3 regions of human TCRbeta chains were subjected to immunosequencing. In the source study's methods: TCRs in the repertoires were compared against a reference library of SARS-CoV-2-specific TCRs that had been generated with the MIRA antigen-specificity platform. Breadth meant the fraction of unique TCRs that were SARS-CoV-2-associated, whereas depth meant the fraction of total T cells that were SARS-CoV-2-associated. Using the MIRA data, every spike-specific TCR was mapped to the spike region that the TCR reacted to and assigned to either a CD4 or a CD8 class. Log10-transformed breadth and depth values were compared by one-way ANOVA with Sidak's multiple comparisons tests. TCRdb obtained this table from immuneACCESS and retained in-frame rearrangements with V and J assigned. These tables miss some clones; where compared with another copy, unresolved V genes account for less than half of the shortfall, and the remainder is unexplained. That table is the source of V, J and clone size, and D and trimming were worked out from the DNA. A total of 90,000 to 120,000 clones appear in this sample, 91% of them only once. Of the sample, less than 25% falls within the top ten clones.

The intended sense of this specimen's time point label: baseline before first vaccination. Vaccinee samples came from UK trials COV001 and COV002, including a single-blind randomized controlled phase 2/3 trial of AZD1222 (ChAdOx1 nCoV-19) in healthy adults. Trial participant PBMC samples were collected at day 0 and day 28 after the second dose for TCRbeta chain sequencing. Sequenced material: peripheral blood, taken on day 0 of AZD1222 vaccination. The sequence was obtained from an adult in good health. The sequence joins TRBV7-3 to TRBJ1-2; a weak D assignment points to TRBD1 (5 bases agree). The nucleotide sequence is TGTGCCAGCAGCTTAAACCCCCCCGGGCAGGGAGGTGGCTACACCTTC. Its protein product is CASSLNPPGQGGGYTF.